This T cell receptor beta chain was found in a study of cytomegalovirus exposure and HLA in healthy donors. As for this clone: Its antigen is unknown.

Study-wide findings and caveats: TCR beta sequences numbering 16,951 were associated with HLA alleles at 0.05 false discovery rate in a later analysis. The availability of immune exposure information extended only to CMV serostatus.

The CDR3 totals 19 residues. PCR involved 60 Vbeta and 13 Jbeta primers. Profiled with immunoSEQ multiplex PCR; TCRdb holds only in-frame clones, not every one. The sample lists about 180,000 clones; roughly 84% were seen once. The source is a girl aged 2 to 10 in good health and CMV-seropositive. The chain uses TRBV21-1 and TRBJ2-6; no check of the table's D call, TRBD2, against the DNA was made. TRBV21-1 is a pseudogene segment. The sequenced sample was PBMCs. CDR3 sequence: CASNKRTGGLGSGANVLTF. DNA for the CDR3: TGTGCCAGCAACAAAAGAACGGGGGGCTTAGGCTCTGGGGCCAACGTCCTGACTTTC.